The clone carrying this T cell receptor (beta chain) was recorded many times. Its antigen is unidentified. Germline V CDR1 and CDR2: MGHDK, SYGVNS. This CDR3 comprises 16 residues. V trimming: 3 bases; J trimming: 4 bases; junction bases outside the gene matches: 4. The sample comes from a study of identical twins. TCRdb processed the 5' RACE reads anew with MiXCR; each CDR3 protein has one entry. The sample records about 200,000 distinct CDR3 sequences, roughly a tenth being singletons. The study's findings and limits: It was cross-sectional statistical analysis, not following the same donors, that the conclusions relied on. Reduced insertions were recorded for abundant cord blood beta clonotypes, with no such pattern in memory repertoires. Zero-insertion results could be subject to partial confounding by invariant MAIT and iNKT cells.

The chain combines TRBV25-1 with TRBJ2-1; 12 bases map to TRBD2. This TCR derives from a man between 50 and 59 years old in good health. Sequences were obtained from memory T cells sorted from blood. The CDR3, as DNA: TGTGCCAGCAGTGATAGTACTAGCGGGGGGTACAATGAGCAGTTCTTC. Its translation: CASSDSTSGGYNEQFF.